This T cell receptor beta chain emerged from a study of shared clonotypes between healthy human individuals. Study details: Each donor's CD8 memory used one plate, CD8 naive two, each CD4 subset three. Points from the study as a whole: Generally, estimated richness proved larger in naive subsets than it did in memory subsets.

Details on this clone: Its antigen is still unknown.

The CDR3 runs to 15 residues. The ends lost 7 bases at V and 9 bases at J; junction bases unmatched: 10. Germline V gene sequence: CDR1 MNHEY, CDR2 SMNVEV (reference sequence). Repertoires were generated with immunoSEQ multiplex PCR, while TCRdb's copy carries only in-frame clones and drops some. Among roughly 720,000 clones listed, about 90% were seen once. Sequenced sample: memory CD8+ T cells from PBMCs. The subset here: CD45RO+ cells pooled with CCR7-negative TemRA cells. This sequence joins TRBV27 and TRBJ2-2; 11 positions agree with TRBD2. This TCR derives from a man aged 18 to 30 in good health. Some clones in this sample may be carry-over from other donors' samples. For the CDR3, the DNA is TGTGCCAGCACCTTTAGCGGGAGGGCCCCACGGGAGCTGTTTTTT. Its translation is CASTFSGRAPRELFF.